The entry below describes one T cell receptor (beta chain). V was clipped by 4 bases and J by 7 bases, with 8 bases between them. The germline V gene encodes CDR1 LGHDT and CDR2 YNNKEL (reference sequence). This CDR3 is 13 amino acids long. These data are taken from a study of blood T cell repertoires in COVID-19. Study-wide context: Nucleic acid was either cDNA or gDNA, and it came from T cells, B-cell-depleted T cells, or PBMCs.

In the original workflow: Scientists estimated how many nucleated cells there were by amplifying reference gene primers. Sequencing was performed with immunoSEQ multiplex PCR; in TCRdb, only in-frame clones are kept and a portion is missing. V, J and clone size reflect that table, while D and trimming were determined from the DNA. This sample carries 64,000 or so clones, about 86% of them seen once, and the ten largest clones take 0.9% to 1.5%. The clonotype was recovered from a middle-aged man with acute or convalescent COVID-19. This chain uses TRBV3-1 (or the pseudogene TRBV3-2) with TRBJ1-6; no definite D call. The sequenced sample consisted of peripheral blood. CDR3 in DNA: TGTGCCAGCAGCCCACAGAAGAATTCACCCCTCCACTTT. This sequence encodes CASSPQKNSPLHF.